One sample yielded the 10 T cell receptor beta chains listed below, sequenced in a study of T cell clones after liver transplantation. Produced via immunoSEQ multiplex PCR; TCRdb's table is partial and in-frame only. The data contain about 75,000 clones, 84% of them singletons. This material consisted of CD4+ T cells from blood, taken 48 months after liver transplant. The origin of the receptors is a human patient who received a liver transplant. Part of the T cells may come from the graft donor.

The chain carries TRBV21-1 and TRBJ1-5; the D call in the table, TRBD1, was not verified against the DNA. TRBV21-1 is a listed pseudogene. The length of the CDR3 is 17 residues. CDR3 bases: TGTGCCAGCAGCGGGCGGGACAGGGTACAGTATATGCAGCCCCAGCATTTT. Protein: CASSGRDRVQYMQPQHF.

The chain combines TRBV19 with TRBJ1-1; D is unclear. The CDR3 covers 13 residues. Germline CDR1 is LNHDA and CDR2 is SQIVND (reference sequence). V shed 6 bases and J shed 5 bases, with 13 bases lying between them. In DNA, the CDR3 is TGTGCCAGTAGCTCCGGGAGTCTGACTGAAGCTTTCTTT. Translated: CASSSGSLTEAFF. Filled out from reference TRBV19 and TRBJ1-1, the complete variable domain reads DGGITQSPKYLFRKEGQNVTLSCEQNLNHDAMYWYRQDPGQGLRLIYYSQIVNDFQKGDIAEGYSVSREKKESFPLTVTSAQKNPTAFYLCASSSGSLTEAFFGQGTRLTVV.

The CDR3 nucleotides are TGCAGCGTCCCCCCGGGACTAGCGGGAGGGATAGATACGCAGTATTTT. This sequence encodes CSVPPGLAGGIDTQYF. The V gene is TRBV29-1, the J gene TRBJ2-3; 16 bases map to TRBD2. The CDR3 spans 16 residues. The V gene end was trimmed by 6 bases and the J gene end by 5 bases; junction bases not matched to a gene: 8. CDR1 and CDR2 from the germline V gene are SQVTM and ANQGSEA.

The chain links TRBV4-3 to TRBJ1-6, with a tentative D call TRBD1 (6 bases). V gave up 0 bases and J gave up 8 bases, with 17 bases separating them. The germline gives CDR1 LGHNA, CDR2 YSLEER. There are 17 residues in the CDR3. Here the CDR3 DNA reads TGCGCCAGCAGCCAAGATAGGAGCCCGAGGGGGTATTCACCCCTCCACTTT. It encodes CASSQDRSPRGYSPLHF.

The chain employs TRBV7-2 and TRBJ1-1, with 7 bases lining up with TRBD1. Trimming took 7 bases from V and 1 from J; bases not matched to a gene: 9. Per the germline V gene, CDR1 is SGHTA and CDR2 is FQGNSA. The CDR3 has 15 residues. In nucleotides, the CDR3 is TGTGCCAGCAAGGCAGTGGGGACAGCGAACACTGAAGCTTTCTTT. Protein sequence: CASKAVGTANTEAFF.

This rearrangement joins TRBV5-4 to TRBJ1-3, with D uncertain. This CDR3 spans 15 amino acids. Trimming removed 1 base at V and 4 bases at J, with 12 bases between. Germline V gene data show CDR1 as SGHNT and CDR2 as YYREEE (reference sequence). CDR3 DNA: TGTGCCAGCAGCTTGTTTGGCCTCGGGGGAAACACCATATATTTT. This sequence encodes CASSLFGLGGNTIYF.

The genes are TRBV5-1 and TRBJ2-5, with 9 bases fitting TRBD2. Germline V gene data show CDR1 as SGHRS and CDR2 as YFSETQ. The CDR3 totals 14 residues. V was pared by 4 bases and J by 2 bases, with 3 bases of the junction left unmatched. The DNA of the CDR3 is TGCGCCAGCAGCACCACTAGCGGGCAAGAGACCCAGTACTTC. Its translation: CASSTTSGQETQYF.

CDR3 DNA sequence: TGCAGCGGTCGGAGCGGGAATGAAAAACTGTTTTTT. This translates into CSGRSGNEKLFF. This rearrangement joins TRBV29-1 to TRBJ1-4; D gene uncertain. Deletions cut 7 bases from V and 5 bases from J, with 11 bases between. The CDR3 covers 12 residues. CDR1 and CDR2 (germline): SQVTM, ANQGSEA.

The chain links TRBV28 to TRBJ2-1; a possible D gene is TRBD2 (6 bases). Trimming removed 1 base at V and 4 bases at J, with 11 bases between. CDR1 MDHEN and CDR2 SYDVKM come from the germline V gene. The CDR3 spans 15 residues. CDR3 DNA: TGTGCCAGCAGTTTATCTGGCGGGACGTACAATGAGCAGTTCTTC. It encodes CASSLSGGTYNEQFF.

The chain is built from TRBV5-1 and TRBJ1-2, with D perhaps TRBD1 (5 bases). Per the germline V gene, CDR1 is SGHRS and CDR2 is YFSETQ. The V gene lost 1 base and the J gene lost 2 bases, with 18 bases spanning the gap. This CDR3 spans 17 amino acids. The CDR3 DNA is TGCGCCAGCAGCTTGTTAGGGAACAGGTCCCCAAACTATGGCTACACCTTC. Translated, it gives CASSLLGNRSPNYGYTF.